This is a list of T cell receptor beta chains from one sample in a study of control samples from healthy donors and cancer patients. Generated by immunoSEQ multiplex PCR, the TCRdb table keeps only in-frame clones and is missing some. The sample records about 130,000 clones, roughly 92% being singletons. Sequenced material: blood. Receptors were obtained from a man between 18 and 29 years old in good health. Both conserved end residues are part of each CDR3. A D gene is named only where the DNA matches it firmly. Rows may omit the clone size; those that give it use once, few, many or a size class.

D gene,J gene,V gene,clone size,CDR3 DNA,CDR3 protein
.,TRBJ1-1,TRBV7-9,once,TGTGCCAGCAGTGCAACAGTTCCTGCTTTCTTT,CASSATVPAFF
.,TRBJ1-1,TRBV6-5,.,TGTGCCAGCAGTTACTCGACGCGGGTAGGGACTGAAGCTTTCTTT,CASSYSTRVGTEAFF
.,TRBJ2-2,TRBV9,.,TGTGCCAGCCGTGAAACCCCCAACACCGGGGAGCTGTTTTTT,CASRETPNTGELFF
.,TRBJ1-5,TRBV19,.,TGTGCCAGTAGTATTGCACGGATTTATAGCAATCAGCCCCAGCATTTT,CASSIARIYSNQPQHF
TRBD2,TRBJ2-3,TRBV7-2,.,TGTGCCAGCAGCTTCAGCGGGGCTAGCACAGATACGCAGTATTTT,CASSFSGASTDTQYF
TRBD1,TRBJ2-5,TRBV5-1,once,TGCGCCAGCAGCCGGGGACAGGGGCTATACAGCCAAGAGACCCAGTACTTC,CASSRGQGLYSQETQYF
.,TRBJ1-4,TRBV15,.,TGTGCCACCAGCAGGGACGGTGCAACTAATGAAAAACTGTTTTTT,CATSRDGATNEKLFF
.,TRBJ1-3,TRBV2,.,TGTGCCAGCAGTGGCGGAGTCTTTACCTCTGGAAACACCATATATTTT,CASSGGVFTSGNTIYF
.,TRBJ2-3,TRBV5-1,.,TGCGCCAGCAGCTCCCCCGGTTTTGGGAGCGCAGATACGCAGTATTTT,CASSSPGFGSADTQYF
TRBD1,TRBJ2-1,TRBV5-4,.,TGTGCCAGCAGCTTGGGGGGACAGGGAGGCTACAATGAGCAGTTCTTC,CASSLGGQGGYNEQFF
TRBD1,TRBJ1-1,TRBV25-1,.,TGTGCCAGCAGCCAGGCAGGGGGGCTGGCTGAAGCTTTCTTT,CASSQAGGLAEAFF
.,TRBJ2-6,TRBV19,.,TGTGCCAGTAGTATACTGGAAGGGGCCAACGTCCTGACTTTC,CASSILEGANVLTF
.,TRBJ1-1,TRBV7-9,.,TGTGCCAGCAGCGCCCCTGGGGTCGGGAACACTGAAGCTTTCTTT,CASSAPGVGNTEAFF
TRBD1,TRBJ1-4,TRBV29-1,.,TGCAGCGTTGAGGGACAGGGTGGAGGATATGAAAAACTGTTTTTT,CSVEGQGGGYEKLFF
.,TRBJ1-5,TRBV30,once,TGTGCCTGGAGTGACGGGCCTTATCAGCCCCAGCATTTT,CAWSDGPYQPQHF
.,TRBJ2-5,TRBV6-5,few,TGTGCCACGGGGCGACAGACAGTCCAAGAGACCCAGTACTTC,CATGRQTVQETQYF
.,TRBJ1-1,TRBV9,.,TGTGCCAGCAGCCCTATGGGGGGGCAGGATCCTGAAGCTTTCTTT,CASSPMGGQDPEAFF
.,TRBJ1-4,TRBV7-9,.,TGTGCCAGCAGCTTAAGTTTCGAAAAACTGTTTTTT,CASSLSFEKLFF
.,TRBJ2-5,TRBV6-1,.,TGTGCCAGCAGTGAAGAGGGGGGTCCGTGGACCCAGTACTTC,CASSEEGGPWTQYF
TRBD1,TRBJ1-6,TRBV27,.,TGTGCCAGCAGTTTCAGAGGGGGCGCCGATAATTCGCCCCTCCACTTT,CASSFRGGADNSPLHF
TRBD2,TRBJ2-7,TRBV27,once,TGTGCCAGCAGTTTGCCGCTAGCGGGGGGGCTCCACGAGCAGTACTTC,CASSLPLAGGLHEQYF
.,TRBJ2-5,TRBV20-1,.,TGCAGTCTTGGACCTCAAGAGACCCAGTACTTC,CSLGPQETQYF
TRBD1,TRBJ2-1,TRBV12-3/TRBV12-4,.,TGTGCCAGCAGCCGACAGGGCGGGGAGCAGTTCTTC,CASSRQGGEQFF
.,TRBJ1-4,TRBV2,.,TGTGCCAGCAGATACCAGGGAAATGAAAAACTGTTTTTT,CASRYQGNEKLFF
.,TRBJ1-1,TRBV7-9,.,TGTGCCAGCAGCTTTCGCAAGGACTGGAACACTGAAGCTTTCTTT,CASSFRKDWNTEAFF
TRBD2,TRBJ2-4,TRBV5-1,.,TGCGCCAGCAGCTTGGCCCCCAGGCTAGCGGGGGCGCTAGCCAAAAACATTCAGTACTTC,CASSLAPRLAGALAKNIQYF
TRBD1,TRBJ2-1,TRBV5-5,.,TGTGCCAGCAGCTCTTGGGACCAGGGGGTCCATGAGCAGTTCTTC,CASSSWDQGVHEQFF
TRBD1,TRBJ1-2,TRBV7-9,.,TGTGCCAGCAGCTTAGGGGACAGGGAATGGGGCAACTATGGCTACACCTTC,CASSLGDREWGNYGYTF
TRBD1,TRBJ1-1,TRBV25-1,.,TGTGCCAGCAGTCTTCCGGGACAGGCGAACACTGAAGCTTTCTTT,CASSLPGQANTEAFF
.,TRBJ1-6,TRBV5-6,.,TGTGCCAGCAGCTCCAGGGGAGGGAGGTATAATTCACCCCTCCACTTT,CASSSRGGRYNSPLHF
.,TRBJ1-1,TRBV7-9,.,TGTGCCAGCAGCTTAGGGGGGGCATCTGAAGCTTTCTTT,CASSLGGASEAFF
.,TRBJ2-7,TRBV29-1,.,TGCAGCGTTGTTCTGAGGTCTTTGAGACAGGCACGCTACGAGCAGTACTTC,CSVVLRSLRQARYEQYF
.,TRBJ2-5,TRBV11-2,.,TGTGCCAGCAGCTTATACCCGGACAGAGAGAAAGAGACCCAGTACTTC,CASSLYPDREKETQYF
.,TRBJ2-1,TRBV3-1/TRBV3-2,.,TGTGCCAGCAGCCAAAGACTTCCGGGGGCCGGGGCCAATGAGCAGTTCTTC,CASSQRLPGAGANEQFF
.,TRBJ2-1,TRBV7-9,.,TGTGCCAGCAGCTTAAGTGAGCAGTTCTTC,CASSLSEQFF
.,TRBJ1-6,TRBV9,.,TGTGCCAGCACCCCCGGGACTGATAATTCACCCCTCCACTTT,CASTPGTDNSPLHF
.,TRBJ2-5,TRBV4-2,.,TGTGCCAGCAGCCAAGGACTAGGGGGAAACCAAGAGACCCAGTACTTC,CASSQGLGGNQETQYF